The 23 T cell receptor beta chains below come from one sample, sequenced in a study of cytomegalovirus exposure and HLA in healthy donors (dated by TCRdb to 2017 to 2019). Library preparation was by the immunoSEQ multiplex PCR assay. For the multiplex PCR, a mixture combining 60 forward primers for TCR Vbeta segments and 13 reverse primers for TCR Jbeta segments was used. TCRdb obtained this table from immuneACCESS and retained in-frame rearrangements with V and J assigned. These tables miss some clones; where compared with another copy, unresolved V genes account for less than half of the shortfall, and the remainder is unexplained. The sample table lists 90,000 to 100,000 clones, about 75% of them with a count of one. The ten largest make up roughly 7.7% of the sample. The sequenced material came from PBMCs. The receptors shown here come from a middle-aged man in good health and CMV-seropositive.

This CDR3 reads CASSLGGGVGETQYF. The CDR3 bases are TGTGCCAGCAGCTTGGGGGGGGGAGTCGGAGAGACCCAGTACTTC. The chain recombines TRBV5-4 with TRBJ2-5; the match to TRBD2 covers 7 bases. Trimming at V came to 0 bases and at J to 4 bases, leaving 6 bases not matched to a gene. The CDR3 has 15 residues. Germline V CDR1 and CDR2: SGHNT, YYREEE (reference sequence).

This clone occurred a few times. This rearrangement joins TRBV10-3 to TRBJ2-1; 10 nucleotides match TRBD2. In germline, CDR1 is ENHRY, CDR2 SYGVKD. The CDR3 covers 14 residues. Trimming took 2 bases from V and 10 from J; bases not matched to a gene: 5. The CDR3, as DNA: TGTGCCATCAGTGAGGGGTTAGCGGGAGGAGAGCAGTTCTTC. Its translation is CAISEGLAGGEQFF.

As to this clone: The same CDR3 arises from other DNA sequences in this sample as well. Here the CDR3 reads CASTQPTGSQGGYTF. CDR3 bases: TGTGCCAGTACACAACCGACAGGATCTCAAGGCGGCTACACCTTC. This chain links TRBV19 with TRBJ1-2; D might be TRBD1 (6 bases). The CDR3 extends over 15 amino acids. CDR1 and CDR2 (germline): LNHDA, SQIVND (reference sequence). Between the trimmed V and J ends, which lost 7 bases and 8 bases, there was a span of 23 bases.

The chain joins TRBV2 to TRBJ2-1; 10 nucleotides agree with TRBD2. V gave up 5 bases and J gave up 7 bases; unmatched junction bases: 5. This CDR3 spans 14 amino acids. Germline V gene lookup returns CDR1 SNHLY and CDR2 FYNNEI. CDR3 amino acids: CASSRLAGVNEQFF. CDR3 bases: TGTGCCAGCAGTCGGCTAGCGGGAGTAAATGAGCAGTTCTTC.

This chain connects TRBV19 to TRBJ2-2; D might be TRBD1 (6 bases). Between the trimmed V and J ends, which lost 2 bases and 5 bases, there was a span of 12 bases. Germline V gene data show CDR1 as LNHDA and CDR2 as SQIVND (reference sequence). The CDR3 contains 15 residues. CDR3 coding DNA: TGTGCCAGTAGTATACGGGACATCGGGACCGGGGAGCTGTTTTTT. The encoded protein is CASSIRDIGTGELFF.

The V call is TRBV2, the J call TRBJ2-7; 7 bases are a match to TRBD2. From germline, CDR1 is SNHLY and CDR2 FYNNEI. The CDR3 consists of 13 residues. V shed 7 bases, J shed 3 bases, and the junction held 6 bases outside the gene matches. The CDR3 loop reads CASTSLAVYEQYF. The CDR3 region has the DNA TGTGCCAGCACGTCGCTAGCGGTCTACGAGCAGTACTTC.

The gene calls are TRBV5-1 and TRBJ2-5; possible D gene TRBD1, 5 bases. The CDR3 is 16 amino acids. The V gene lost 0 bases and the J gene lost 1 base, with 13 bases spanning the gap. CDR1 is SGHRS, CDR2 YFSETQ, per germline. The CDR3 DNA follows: TGCGCCAGCAGCTTGGCCGGTGGACAAGGCCAAGAGACCCAGTACTTC. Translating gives CASSLAGGQGQETQYF.

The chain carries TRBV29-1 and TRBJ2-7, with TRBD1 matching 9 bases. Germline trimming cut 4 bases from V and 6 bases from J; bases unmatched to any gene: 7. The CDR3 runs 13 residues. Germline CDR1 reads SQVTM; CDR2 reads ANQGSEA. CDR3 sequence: CSVVGTGQVEQYF. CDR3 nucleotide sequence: TGCAGCGTTGTGGGGACAGGGCAGGTCGAGCAGTACTTC.

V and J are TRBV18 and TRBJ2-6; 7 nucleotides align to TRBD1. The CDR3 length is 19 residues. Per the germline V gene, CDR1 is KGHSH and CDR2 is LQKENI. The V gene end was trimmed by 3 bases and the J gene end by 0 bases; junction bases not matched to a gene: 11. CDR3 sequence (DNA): TGTGCCAGCTCACCCCTCGCGATGACAGGGCGCTCTGGGGCCAACGTCCTGACTTTC. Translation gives CASSPLAMTGRSGANVLTF.

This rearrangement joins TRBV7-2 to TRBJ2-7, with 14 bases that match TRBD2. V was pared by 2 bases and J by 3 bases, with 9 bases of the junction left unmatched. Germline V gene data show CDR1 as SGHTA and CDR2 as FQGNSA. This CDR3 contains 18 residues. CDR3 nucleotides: TGTGCCAGCAGCTTACGGGGGACTAGCGGGAGTAAAATCTACGAGCAGTACTTC. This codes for CASSLRGTSGSKIYEQYF.

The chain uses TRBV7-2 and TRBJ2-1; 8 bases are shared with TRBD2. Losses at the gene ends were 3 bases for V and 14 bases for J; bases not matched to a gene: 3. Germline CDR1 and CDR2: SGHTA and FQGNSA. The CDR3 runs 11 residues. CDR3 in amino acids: CASSFSGEEFF. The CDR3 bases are TGTGCCAGCAGCTTTAGCGGGGAGGAGTTCTTC.

The CDR3 nucleotides are TGTGCCAGCAGTGAAATGAGGGACAGGGCCACTTTCTTT. Translated: CASSEMRDRATFF. The gene calls are TRBV6-1 and TRBJ1-1; TRBD1 agrees at 9 bases. The V gene's germline CDR1 is MNHNS and CDR2 SASEGT. J gave up 12 bases and V 2 bases, and 7 bases lay outside the gene matches. The CDR3 has 13 residues.

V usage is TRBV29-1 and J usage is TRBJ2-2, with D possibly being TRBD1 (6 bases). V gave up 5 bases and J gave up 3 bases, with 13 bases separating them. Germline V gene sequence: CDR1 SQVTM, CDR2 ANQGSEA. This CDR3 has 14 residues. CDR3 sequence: CSVTSGVDTGELFF. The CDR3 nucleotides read TGCAGCGTTACCTCAGGGGTAGACACCGGGGAGCTGTTTTTT.

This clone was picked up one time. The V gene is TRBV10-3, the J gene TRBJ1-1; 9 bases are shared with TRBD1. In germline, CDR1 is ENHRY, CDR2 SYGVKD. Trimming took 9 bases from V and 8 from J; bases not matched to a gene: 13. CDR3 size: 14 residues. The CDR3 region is CAIGQGSSFTEAFF. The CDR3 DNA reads TGTGCCATAGGACAGGGGTCTTCGTTTACGGAAGCTTTCTTT.

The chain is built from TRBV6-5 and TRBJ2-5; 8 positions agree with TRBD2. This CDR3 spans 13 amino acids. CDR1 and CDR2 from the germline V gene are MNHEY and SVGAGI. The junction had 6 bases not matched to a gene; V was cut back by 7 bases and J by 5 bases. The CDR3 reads CASKRGPGETQYF. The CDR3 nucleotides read TGTGCCAGCAAGCGGGGGCCAGGGGAGACCCAGTACTTC.

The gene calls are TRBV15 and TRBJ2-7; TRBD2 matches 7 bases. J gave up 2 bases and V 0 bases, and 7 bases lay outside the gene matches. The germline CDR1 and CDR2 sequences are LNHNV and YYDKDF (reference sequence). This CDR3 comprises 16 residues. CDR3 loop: CATSRDRASGAYEQYF. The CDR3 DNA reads TGTGCCACCAGCAGAGATCGGGCTAGCGGAGCCTACGAGCAGTACTTC.

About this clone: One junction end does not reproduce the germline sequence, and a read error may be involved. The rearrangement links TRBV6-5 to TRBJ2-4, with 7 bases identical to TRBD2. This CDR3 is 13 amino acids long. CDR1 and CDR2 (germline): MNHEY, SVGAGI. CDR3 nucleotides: TGTGCCAGCGCCAGCGGGAATGAAAACATTCGGTACTTC. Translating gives CASASGNENIRYF.

The DNA of the CDR3 is TGTGCCAGTAGTTCGGACAGGGCCAATCAGCCCCAGCATTTT. Its protein product is CASSSDRANQPQHF. The chain carries TRBV19 and TRBJ1-5, with 8 bases aligning to TRBD1. The CDR3 has 14 residues. The J segment lost 3 bases and the V segment lost 5 bases, leaving 3 bases of the junction unmatched. Germline V gene data show CDR1 as LNHDA and CDR2 as SQIVND (reference sequence). Looking up the rest from reference TRBV19 and TRBJ1-5 gives the full variable domain: DGGITQSPKYLFRKEGQNVTLSCEQNLNHDAMYWYRQDPGQGLRLIYYSQIVNDFQKGDIAEGYSVSREKKESFPLTVTSAQKNPTAFYLCASSSDRANQPQHFGDGTRLSIL.

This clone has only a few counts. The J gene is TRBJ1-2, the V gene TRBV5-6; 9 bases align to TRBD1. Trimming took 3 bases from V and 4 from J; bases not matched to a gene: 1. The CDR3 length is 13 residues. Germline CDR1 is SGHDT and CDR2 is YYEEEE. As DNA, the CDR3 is TGTGCCAGCAGCTCGGACAGGGGCTATGGCTACACCTTC. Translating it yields CASSSDRGYGYTF.

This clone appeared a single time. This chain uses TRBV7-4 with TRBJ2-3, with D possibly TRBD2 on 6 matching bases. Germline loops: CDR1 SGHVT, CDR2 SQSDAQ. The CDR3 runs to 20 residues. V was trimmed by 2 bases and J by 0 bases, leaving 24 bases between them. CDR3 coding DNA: TGTGCCAGCAGCTTATGGGGTTTAGGGAGGTTAGCGGCGAGCACAGATACGCAGTATTTT. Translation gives CASSLWGLGRLAASTDTQYF.

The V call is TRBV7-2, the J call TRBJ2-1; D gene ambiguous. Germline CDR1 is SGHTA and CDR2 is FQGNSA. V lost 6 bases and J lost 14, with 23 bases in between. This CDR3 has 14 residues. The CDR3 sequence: CASRSSKAAQWEFF. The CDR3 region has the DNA TGTGCCAGCAGGTCCTCCAAGGCGGCACAATGGGAGTTCTTC.

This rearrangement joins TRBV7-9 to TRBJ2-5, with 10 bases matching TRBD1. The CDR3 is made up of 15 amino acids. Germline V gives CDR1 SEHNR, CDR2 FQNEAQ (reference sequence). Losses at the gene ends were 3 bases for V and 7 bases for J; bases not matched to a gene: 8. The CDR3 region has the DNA TGTGCCAGCAGCTTTCCCGACAGGGGGCTTGGGACCCAGTACTTC. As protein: CASSFPDRGLGTQYF.

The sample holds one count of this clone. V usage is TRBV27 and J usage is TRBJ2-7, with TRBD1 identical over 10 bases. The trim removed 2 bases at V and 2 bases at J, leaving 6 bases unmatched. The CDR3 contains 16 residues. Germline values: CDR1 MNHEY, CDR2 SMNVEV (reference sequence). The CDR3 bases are TGTGCCAGCAGTTTAGGGACAGGGGCCACAGCCTACGAGCAGTACTTC. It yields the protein CASSLGTGATAYEQYF.